The 23 T cell receptor beta chains reported below all come from one sample, sequenced in a study of shared T cell receptors in the human thymus. The assay was immunoSEQ multiplex PCR, and TCRdb's table has in-frame clones only and misses some. Of about 380,000 clones listed, just under 95% are singletons. The sequencing sample was made of thymocytes. The source of these receptors is a human donor.

This chain connects TRBV6-6 to TRBJ1-4; weak D call: TRBD1 (6 bases). V shed 6 bases and J shed 2 bases, with 16 bases lying between them. Germline V gene data show CDR1 as MNHNY and CDR2 as SVGAGI (reference sequence). This CDR3 is built from 16 residues. CDR3 nucleotides: TGTGCCAGCAGCCTACCACAGGGCCACACTAATGAAAAACTGTTTTTT. Translation gives CASSLPQGHTNEKLFF.

The chain joins TRBV6-5 to TRBJ2-3; 15 bases fit TRBD2. V trimming: 4 bases; J trimming: 4 bases; junction bases outside the gene matches: 3. The CDR3 consists of 16 residues. Germline CDR1 is MNHEY and CDR2 is SVGAGI. CDR3 DNA: TGTGCCAGCAGTTCCGGACTAGCGGGAGGGGCAGATACGCAGTATTTT. Amino acid sequence: CASSSGLAGGADTQYF.

The J gene is TRBJ1-1, the V gene TRBV15; D gene ambiguous. The CDR3 loop spans 14 amino acids. Germline V lookup: CDR1 LNHNV, CDR2 YYDKDF (reference sequence). Between the trimmed V and J ends, which lost 0 bases and 6 bases, there was a span of 11 bases. CDR3 in DNA: TGTGCCACCAGCAGAGATAAGCAGGCACCTGAAGCTTTCTTT. This gives the protein CATSRDKQAPEAFF.

This clone was found once. The CDR3 spells CATSRDRPGGSTEAFF. The CDR3 DNA follows: TGTGCCACCAGCAGAGATCGGCCAGGCGGCAGCACTGAAGCTTTCTTT. The chain has TRBV15 and TRBJ1-1; no definite D call. The CDR3 is 16 amino acids. CDR1 LNHNV and CDR2 YYDKDF come from the germline V gene (reference sequence). V dropped 0 bases and J dropped 4 bases, with 15 bases sitting between them.

The chain carries TRBV19 and TRBJ2-7; 7 bases map to TRBD2. The CDR3 has 14 residues. V gave up 9 bases and J gave up 5 bases; unmatched junction bases: 13. The V gene's germline CDR1 is LNHDA and CDR2 SQIVND (reference sequence). The CDR3 here is CASKGREWYDEQYF. The CDR3 coding sequence is TGTGCCAGCAAGGGGCGGGAGTGGTACGACGAGCAGTACTTC.

The CDR3 region has the DNA TGTGCCAGAGCTGGGGCCAGAACTCTTATGAGCTACACCTTC. It yields the protein CARAGARTLMSYTF. The V call is TRBV7-6, the J call TRBJ1-2, with D possibly being TRBD1 (5 bases). Per the germline V gene, CDR1 is SGHVS and CDR2 is FNYEAQ. V was trimmed by 9 bases and J by 9 bases, leaving 23 bases between them. The CDR3 consists of 14 residues.

This chain connects TRBV18 to TRBJ1-5, with 9 bases identical to TRBD1. Germline V CDR1 and CDR2: KGHSH, LQKENI. Trimming at V came to 4 bases and at J to 4 bases, leaving 5 bases not matched to a gene. This CDR3 contains 15 residues. DNA of the CDR3: TGTGCCAGCTCACACGGGACAGGGACTAATCAGCCCCAGCATTTT. It codes for CASSHGTGTNQPQHF. The full variable domain, in which reference TRBV18 and TRBJ1-5 provide the parts outside the CDR3, is NAGVMQNPRHLVRRRGQEARLRCSPMKGHSHVYWYRQLPEEGLKFMVYLQKENIIDESGMPKERFSAEFPKEGPSILRIQQVVRGDSAAYFCASSHGTGTNQPQHFGDGTRLSIL.

The chain joins TRBV28 to TRBJ2-7, with D uncertain. CDR1 and CDR2 from the germline V gene are MDHEN and SYDVKM. The ends were cut back, 10 bases at V and 3 bases at J, with 16 bases in the middle. This CDR3 region has 13 residues. The CDR3 region is CATLNLGYYEQYF. For the CDR3, the DNA is TGTGCCACCCTCAATTTGGGGTACTACGAGCAGTACTTC.

The rearrangement links TRBV29-1 to TRBJ2-7; TRBD2 might be the D (6 bases). This CDR3 has 16 residues. Germline CDR1 reads SQVTM; CDR2 reads ANQGSEA. Trimming shortened V by 4 bases and J by 1 base, and 20 bases separated the two germline ends. The CDR3 DNA reads as TGCAGCGTTGTTAAGTCCTTCCGGGACTCATCCTACGAGCAGTACTTC. This encodes CSVVKSFRDSSYEQYF.

On this clone: At one end the junction does not follow the germline gene, possibly because of a read error. The rearrangement joins TRBV20-1 to TRBJ2-1; no definite D call. Looked up from germline, CDR1 is DFQATT and CDR2 is SNEGSKA (reference sequence). The CDR3 length is 11 residues. Here the CDR3 reads CSVADSNERFF. CDR3 in DNA: TGCAGTGTGGCAGATTCCAATGAGCGGTTCTTC.

This sequence joins TRBV27 and TRBJ2-3; 9 bases map to TRBD2. This CDR3 has 17 residues. Germline V lookup: CDR1 MNHEY, CDR2 SMNVEV (reference sequence). Trimming cost V 3 bases and J 1 base; bases outside gene matches: 8. The CDR3 DNA follows: TGTGCCAGCAGTTTGATAGGGACTAGCTTTGGCACAGATACGCAGTATTTT. It is translated as CASSLIGTSFGTDTQYF.

This clone has a single count. The chain uses TRBV18 and TRBJ1-4; TRBD1 is a possible D gene (6 bases). Germline V lookup: CDR1 KGHSH, CDR2 LQKENI. V was trimmed by 2 bases and J by 0 bases, leaving 13 bases between them. CDR3 length equals 17 residues. CDR3 protein: CASSPGGGLATNEKLFF. CDR3 DNA: TGTGCCAGCTCACCAGGGGGGGGCCTTGCAACTAATGAAAAACTGTTTTTT.

The chain uses TRBV2 and TRBJ2-7; tentative D call: TRBD1 (5 bases). The germline V and J ends were trimmed by 2 bases and 4 bases, with 6 bases remaining between them. The CDR3 is made up of 12 amino acids. Germline V gene sequence: CDR1 SNHLY, CDR2 FYNNEI. CDR3 loop: CASSEQGYEQYF. CDR3 DNA sequence: TGTGCCAGCAGTGAACAGGGTTACGAGCAGTACTTC.

J is TRBJ1-1 and V is TRBV11-2; no clear D gene. V was clipped by 2 bases and J by 4 bases, with 11 bases between them. CDR3 length equals 14 residues. Per germline, CDR1 SGHAT and CDR2 FQNNGV. Here the CDR3 reads CASSLIGRSTEAFF. The CDR3 nucleotides read TGTGCCAGCAGCTTAATAGGGCGGAGCACTGAAGCTTTCTTT.

The chain has TRBV6-5 and TRBJ1-5, with TRBD1 matching over 8 bases. The junction had 3 bases not matched to a gene; V was cut back by 6 bases and J by 2 bases. From germline, CDR1 is MNHEY and CDR2 SVGAGI. The CDR3 sequence is 14 residues long. CDR3 residues: CASRETGGNQPQHF. The CDR3 nucleotides read TGTGCCAGCAGGGAGACAGGGGGCAATCAGCCCCAGCATTTT.

The rearrangement joins TRBV6-5 to TRBJ1-1, with D possibly TRBD1 on 6 matching bases. Germline V gene data show CDR1 as MNHEY and CDR2 as SVGAGI. This CDR3 is built from 11 residues. V lost 6 bases, J lost 8 bases, and 10 bases lay in between. The CDR3 DNA sequence: TGTGCCAGCAGCAACACAGGGGAAGCTTTCTTT. This codes for CASSNTGEAFF.

This rearrangement joins TRBV2 to TRBJ2-2; 9 positions agree with TRBD1. Trimming at V came to 6 bases and at J to 2 bases, leaving 4 bases not matched to a gene. Per germline, CDR1 SNHLY and CDR2 FYNNEI. The CDR3 length is 15 residues. The CDR3, as DNA: TGTGCCAGCAGGGGACAGGGACTCAACACCGGGGAGCTGTTTTTT. Translated, it gives CASRGQGLNTGELFF. Combining the CDR3 with reference TRBV2 and TRBJ2-2 gives the whole variable domain EPEVTQTPSHQVTQMGQEVILRCVPISNHLYFYWYRQILGQKVEFLVSFYNNEISEKSEIFDDQFSVERPDGSNFTLKIRSTKLEDSAMYFCASRGQGLNTGELFFGEGSRLTVL.

This chain connects TRBV7-9 to TRBJ2-3, with D uncertain. The CDR3 totals 14 residues. The germline V and J ends were trimmed by 5 bases and 9 bases, with 18 bases remaining between them. Germline lookup yields CDR1 SEHNR and CDR2 FQNEAQ (reference sequence). The CDR3 DNA reads TGTGCCAGCAGCCATAAAAGCCTCCCACCGACGCAGTATTTT. Translation gives CASSHKSLPPTQYF.

This chain joins TRBV10-3 and TRBJ2-7; no clear D gene. The CDR3 extends over 15 amino acids. Trimming took 3 bases from V and 0 from J, leaving 12 bases between them. Germline CDR1 reads ENHRY; CDR2 reads SYGVKD. The CDR3 DNA reads TGTGCCATCAGTGATACGCACGTAAGCTCCTACGAGCAGTACTTC. It encodes CAISDTHVSSYEQYF.

The chain uses TRBV14 and TRBJ2-3; 11 bases fit TRBD2. Looked up from germline, CDR1 is SGHDN and CDR2 is FVKESK. The CDR3 length is 17 residues. V lost 3 bases and J lost 3; bases outside the gene matches: 8. CDR3 residues: CASSHPTSGSWTDTQYF. For the CDR3, the DNA is TGTGCCAGCAGCCACCCTACTAGCGGGAGTTGGACAGATACGCAGTATTTT.

The chain employs TRBV4-3 and TRBJ2-5, with TRBD2 matching 10 bases. The CDR3 contains 18 residues. Losses at the gene ends were 4 bases for V and 5 bases for J; bases not matched to a gene: 16. Looked up from germline, CDR1 is LGHNA and CDR2 is YSLEER. CDR3 protein: CASSLRLKREGPGETQYF. The CDR3 nucleotides are TGCGCCAGCAGCCTACGACTGAAGCGGGAGGGCCCGGGGGAGACCCAGTACTTC.

This clone has just one count. The chain uses TRBV7-2 and TRBJ2-7; no firm D call. Looked up from germline, CDR1 is SGHTA and CDR2 is FQGNSA. Deletions cut 0 bases from V and 0 bases from J, with 9 bases between. The length of the CDR3 is 15 residues. CDR3 amino acids: CASSLAWRSSYEQYF. CDR3 DNA sequence: TGTGCCAGCAGCTTAGCGTGGCGAAGCTCCTACGAGCAGTACTTC.

V gene TRBV7-9 combines with J gene TRBJ1-6; no clear D. V was trimmed by 6 bases and J by 10 bases, leaving 10 bases between them. Germline CDR1 and CDR2: SEHNR and FQNEAQ (reference sequence). The length of the CDR3 is 12 residues. CDR3: CASSAPRSPLHF. CDR3 nucleotides: TGTGCCAGCAGTGCCCCGCGCTCACCCCTCCACTTT. Combining the CDR3 with reference TRBV7-9 and TRBJ1-6 gives the whole variable domain DTGVSQNPRHKITKRGQNVTFRCDPISEHNRLYWYRQTLGQGPEFLTYFQNEAQLEKSRLLSDRFSAERPKGSFSTLEIQRTEQGDSAMYLCASSAPRSPLHFGNGTRLTVT.